The present T cell receptor beta chain was sequenced within a study of T cell clones after liver transplantation. Turning to the study itself: TCRbeta sequencing after a pre-transplant mixed lymphocyte reaction identified graft-donor-reactive clones, later tracked in post-transplant blood. Until 12-24 months post-transplant, subjects got standard immunosuppression and no induction.

Study-wide points: Circulating graft-donor-reactive CD4 TCRbeta sequences fell significantly post-transplant in 5 of 8 subjects. Graft donor-reactive T cells may have migrated into the graft rather than being deleted.

The CDR3 is made up of 14 amino acids. V lost 5 bases and J lost 7, with 12 bases in between. Germline V CDR1 and CDR2: SEHNR, FQNEAQ (reference sequence). As for this clone: Its cognate antigen is unknown.

Clones were sequenced by immunoSEQ multiplex PCR, and TCRdb holds only the in-frame ones, with some missing. The sample records some 20,000 clones, about 77% being singletons. The specimen comprised CD8+ T cells from blood, sampled around 54 months after liver transplant. The chain links TRBV7-9 to TRBJ1-6, with a possible D match to TRBD1 (6 bases). The receptor was isolated from a human patient who received a liver transplant. Part of the T cell pool may stem from the graft donor. CDR3 coding DNA: TGTGCCAGCAGCCTAACAGGGTACAATTCACCCCTCCACTTT. It encodes CASSLTGYNSPLHF.